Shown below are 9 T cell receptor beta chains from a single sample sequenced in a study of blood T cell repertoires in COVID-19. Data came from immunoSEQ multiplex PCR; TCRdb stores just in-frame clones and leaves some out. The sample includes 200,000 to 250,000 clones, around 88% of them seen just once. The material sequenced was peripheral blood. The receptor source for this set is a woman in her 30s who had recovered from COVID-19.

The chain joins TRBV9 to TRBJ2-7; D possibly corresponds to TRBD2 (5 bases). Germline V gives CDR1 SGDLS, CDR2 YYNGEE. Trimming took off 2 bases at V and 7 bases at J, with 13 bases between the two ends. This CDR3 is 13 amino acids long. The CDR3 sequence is CASSVRTGEEQYF. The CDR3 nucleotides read TGTGCCAGCAGCGTGAGGACTGGTGAGGAGCAGTACTTC.

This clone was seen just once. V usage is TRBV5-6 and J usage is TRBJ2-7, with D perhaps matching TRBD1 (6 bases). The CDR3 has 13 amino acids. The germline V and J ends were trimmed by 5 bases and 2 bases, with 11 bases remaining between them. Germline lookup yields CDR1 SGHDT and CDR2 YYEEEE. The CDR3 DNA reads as TGTGCCAGCAGTCCCGGACAGCCCTACGAGCAGTACTTC. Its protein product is CASSPGQPYEQYF.

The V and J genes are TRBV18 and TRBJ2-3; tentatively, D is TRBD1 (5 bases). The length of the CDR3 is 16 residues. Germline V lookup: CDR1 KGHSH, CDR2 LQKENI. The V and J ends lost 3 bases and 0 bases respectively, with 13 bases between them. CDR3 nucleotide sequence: TGTGCCAGCTCACCCCTTAGTGGGGCAAGCACAGATACGCAGTATTTT. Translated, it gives CASSPLSGASTDTQYF.

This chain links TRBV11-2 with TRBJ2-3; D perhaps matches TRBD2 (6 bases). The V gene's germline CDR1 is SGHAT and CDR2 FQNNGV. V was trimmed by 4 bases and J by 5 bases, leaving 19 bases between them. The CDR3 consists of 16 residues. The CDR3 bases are TGTGCCAGCAGCTCCTCTAGCGCGCCGGGGGAAGATACGCAGTATTTT. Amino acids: CASSSSSAPGEDTQYF.

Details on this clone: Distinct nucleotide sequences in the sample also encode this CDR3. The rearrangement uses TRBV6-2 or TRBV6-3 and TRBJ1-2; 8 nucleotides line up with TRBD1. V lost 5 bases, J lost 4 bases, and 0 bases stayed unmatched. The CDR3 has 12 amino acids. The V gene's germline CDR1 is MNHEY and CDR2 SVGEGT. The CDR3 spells CASSDRGYGYTF. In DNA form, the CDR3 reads TGTGCCAGCAGTGACAGGGGCTATGGCTACACCTTC.

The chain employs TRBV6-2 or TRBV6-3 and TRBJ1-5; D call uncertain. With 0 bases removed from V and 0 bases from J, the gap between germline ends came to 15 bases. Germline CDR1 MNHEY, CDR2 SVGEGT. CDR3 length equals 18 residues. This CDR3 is CASSYSTMRSGSNQPQHF. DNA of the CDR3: TGTGCCAGCAGTTACTCGACCATGAGGTCGGGTAGCAATCAGCCCCAGCATTTT.

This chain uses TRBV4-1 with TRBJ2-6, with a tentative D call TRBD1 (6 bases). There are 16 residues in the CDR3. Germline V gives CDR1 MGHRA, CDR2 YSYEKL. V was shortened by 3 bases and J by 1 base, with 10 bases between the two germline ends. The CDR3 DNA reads TGCGCCAGCAGCCAGAACACAGGGTCTGGGGCCAACGTCCTGACTTTC. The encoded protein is CASSQNTGSGANVLTF.

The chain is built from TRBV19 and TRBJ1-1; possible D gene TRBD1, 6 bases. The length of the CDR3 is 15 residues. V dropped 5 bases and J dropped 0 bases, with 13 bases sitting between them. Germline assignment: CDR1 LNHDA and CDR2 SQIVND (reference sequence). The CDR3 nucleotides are TGTGCCAGTAGTGACCCTGGACAGATGAACACTGAAGCTTTCTTT. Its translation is CASSDPGQMNTEAFF.

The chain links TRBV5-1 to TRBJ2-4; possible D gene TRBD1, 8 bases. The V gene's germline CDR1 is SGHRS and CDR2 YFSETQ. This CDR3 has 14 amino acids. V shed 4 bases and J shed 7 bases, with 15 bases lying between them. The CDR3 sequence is CASSIGQGGNIQYF. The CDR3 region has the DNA TGCGCCAGCAGCATAGGACAGGGAGGGAACATTCAGTACTTC. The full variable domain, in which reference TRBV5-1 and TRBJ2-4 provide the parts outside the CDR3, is KAGVTQTPRYLIKTRGQQVTLSCSPISGHRSVSWYQQTPGQGLQFLFEYFSETQRNKGNFPGRFSGRQFSNSRSEMNVSTLELGDSALYLCASSIGQGGNIQYFGAGTRLSVL.